This TCR beta chain comes out of a study of blood T cells in healthy people across ages. This CDR3 region has 17 residues. J lost 2 bases, V lost 4 bases, and 11 bases had no gene match. The germline V gene encodes CDR1 LGHDT and CDR2 YNNKEL (reference sequence). A second PCR, run for about 6 to 12 cycles, used a sample-barcoded 5' primer plus a J-beta primer mix. Every sample gave at least 3 million paired-end reads containing CDR3. In TCRdb, the 5' RACE reads were re-called with MiXCR into one record per CDR3 protein. Counted here are roughly 1.5 million distinct CDR3 sequences, 35% to 45% occurring once; the ten biggest clones make up about 3.8%. This clonotype appeared a single time.

The sample comprised blood. The sequence derives from a young woman in good health. The chain recombines TRBV3-1 with TRBJ1-1, with 9 bases that match TRBD1. CDR3 nucleotides: TGTGCCAGCAGCCTTGTGAACACAGGGGGCGGCAACACTGAAGCTTTCTTT. Amino acid sequence: CASSLVNTGGGNTEAFF.